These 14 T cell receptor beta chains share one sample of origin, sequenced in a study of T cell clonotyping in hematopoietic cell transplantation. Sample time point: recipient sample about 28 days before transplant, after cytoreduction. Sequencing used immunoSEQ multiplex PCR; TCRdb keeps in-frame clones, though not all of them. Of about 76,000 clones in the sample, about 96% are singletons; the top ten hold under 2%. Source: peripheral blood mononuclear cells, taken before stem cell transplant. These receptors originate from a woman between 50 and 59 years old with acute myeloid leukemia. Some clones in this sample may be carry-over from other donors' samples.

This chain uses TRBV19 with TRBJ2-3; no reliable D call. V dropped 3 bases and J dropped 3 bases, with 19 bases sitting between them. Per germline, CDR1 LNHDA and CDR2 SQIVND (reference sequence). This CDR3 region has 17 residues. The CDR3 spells CASSIRSTSWSTDTQYF. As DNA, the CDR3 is TGTGCCAGTAGTATTCGCTCGACATCGTGGAGTACAGATACGCAGTATTTT.

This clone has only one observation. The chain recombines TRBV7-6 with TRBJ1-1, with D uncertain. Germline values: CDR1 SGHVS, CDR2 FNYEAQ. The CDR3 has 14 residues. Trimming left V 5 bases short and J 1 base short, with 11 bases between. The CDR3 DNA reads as TGTGCCAGCAGCGATCGAGTAGGGAACACTGAAGCTTTCTTT. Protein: CASSDRVGNTEAFF.

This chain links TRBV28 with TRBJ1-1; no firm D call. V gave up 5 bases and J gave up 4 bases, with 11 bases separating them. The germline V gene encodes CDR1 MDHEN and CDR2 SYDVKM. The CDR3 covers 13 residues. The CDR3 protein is CASSHRVPTEAFF. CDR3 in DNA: TGTGCCAGCAGTCATCGAGTGCCCACTGAAGCTTTCTTT.

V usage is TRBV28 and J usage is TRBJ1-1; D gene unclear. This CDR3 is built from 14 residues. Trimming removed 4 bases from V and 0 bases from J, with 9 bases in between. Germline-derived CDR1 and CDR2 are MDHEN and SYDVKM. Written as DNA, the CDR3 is TGTGCCAGCAGTTGGGGAACCATGAACACTGAAGCTTTCTTT. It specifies CASSWGTMNTEAFF.

The CDR3 DNA sequence: TGTGCCAGCAGCGCGCGACAGGGCTACACCTTC. Protein product: CASSARQGYTF. The rearrangement links TRBV9 to TRBJ1-2, with D perhaps TRBD1 (5 bases). The CDR3 has 11 amino acids. V was clipped by 3 bases and J by 8 bases, with 8 bases between them. The germline V gene encodes CDR1 SGDLS and CDR2 YYNGEE.

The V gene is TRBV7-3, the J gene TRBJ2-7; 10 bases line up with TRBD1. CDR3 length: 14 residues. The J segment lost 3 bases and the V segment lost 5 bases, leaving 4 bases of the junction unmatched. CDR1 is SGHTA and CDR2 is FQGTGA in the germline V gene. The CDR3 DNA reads TGTGCCAGCAGCCGGACAGGGGGTGGCTACGAGCAGTACTTC. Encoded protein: CASSRTGGGYEQYF.

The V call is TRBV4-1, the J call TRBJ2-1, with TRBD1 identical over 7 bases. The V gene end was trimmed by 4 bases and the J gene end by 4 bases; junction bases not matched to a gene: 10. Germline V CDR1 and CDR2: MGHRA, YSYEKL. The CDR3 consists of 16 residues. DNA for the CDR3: TGCGCCAGCAGCCCTCCGGGACAGAGTCAATACAATGAGCAGTTCTTC. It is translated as CASSPPGQSQYNEQFF.

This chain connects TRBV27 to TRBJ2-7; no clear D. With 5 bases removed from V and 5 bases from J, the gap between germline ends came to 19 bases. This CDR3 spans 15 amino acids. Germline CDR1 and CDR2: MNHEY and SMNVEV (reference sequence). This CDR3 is CASSPSPGRKNEQYF. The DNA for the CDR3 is TGTGCCAGCAGTCCCTCGCCAGGTAGAAAGAACGAGCAGTACTTC.

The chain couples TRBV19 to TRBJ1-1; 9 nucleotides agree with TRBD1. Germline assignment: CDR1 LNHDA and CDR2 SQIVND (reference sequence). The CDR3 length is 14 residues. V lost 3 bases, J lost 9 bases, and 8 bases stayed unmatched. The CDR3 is CASSMDRGSRQAFF. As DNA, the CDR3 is TGTGCCAGTAGTATGGACAGGGGCTCCCGCCAAGCTTTCTTT. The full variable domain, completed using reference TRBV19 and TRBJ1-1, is DGGITQSPKYLFRKEGQNVTLSCEQNLNHDAMYWYRQDPGQGLRLIYYSQIVNDFQKGDIAEGYSVSREKKESFPLTVTSAQKNPTAFYLCASSMDRGSRQAFFGQGTRLTVV.

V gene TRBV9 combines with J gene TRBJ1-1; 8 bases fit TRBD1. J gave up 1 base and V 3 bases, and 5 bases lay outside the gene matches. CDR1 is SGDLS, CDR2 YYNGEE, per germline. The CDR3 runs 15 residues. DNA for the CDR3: TGTGCCAGCAGCGGGGGGACAGGTGGGAACACTGAAGCTTTCTTT. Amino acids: CASSGGTGGNTEAFF.

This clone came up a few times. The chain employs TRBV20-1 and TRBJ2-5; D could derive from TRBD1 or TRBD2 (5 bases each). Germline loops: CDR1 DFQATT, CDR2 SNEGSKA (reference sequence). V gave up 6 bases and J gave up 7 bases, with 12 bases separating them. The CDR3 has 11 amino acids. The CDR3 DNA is TGCAGTGCCAGGGACCGGGTGACCCAGTACTTC. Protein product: CSARDRVTQYF.

Here the CDR3 reads CAWTDRAGYTF. In nucleotides, the CDR3 is TGTGCCTGGACGGACAGGGCCGGCTACACCTTC. The chain carries TRBV30 and TRBJ1-2; 8 bases line up with TRBD1. The J segment lost 8 bases and the V segment lost 4 bases, leaving 3 bases of the junction unmatched. Germline V gene sequence: CDR1 GTSNPN, CDR2 SVGIG (reference sequence). The CDR3 is made up of 11 amino acids.

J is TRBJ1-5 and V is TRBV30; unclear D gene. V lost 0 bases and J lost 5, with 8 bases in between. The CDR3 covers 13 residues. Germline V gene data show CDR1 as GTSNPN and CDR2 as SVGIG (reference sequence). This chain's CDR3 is CAWSVEGHQPQHF. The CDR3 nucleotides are TGTGCCTGGAGTGTAGAAGGGCATCAGCCCCAGCATTTT.

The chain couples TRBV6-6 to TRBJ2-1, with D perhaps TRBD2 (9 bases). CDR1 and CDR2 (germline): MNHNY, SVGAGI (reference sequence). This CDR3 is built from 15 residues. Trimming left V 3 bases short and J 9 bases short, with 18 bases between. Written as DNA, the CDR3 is TGTGCCAGCAGTTATACAAGCGGGGGGACAGGTGAGCAGTTCTTC. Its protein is CASSYTSGGTGEQFF.